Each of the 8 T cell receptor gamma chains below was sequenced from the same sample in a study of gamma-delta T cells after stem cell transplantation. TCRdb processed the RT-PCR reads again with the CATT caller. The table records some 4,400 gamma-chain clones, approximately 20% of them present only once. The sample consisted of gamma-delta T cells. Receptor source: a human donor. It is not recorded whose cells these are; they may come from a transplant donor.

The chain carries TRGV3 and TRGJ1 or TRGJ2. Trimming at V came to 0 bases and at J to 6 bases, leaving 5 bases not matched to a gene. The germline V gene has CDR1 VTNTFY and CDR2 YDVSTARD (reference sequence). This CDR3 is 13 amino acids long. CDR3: CATWDRQSYKKLF. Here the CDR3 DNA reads TGTGCCACCTGGGACAGGCAGTCTTATAAGAAACTCTTT.

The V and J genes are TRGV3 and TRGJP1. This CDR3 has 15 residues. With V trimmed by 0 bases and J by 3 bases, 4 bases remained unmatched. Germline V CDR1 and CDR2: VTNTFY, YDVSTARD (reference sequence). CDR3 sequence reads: CATWDRRPTGWFKIF. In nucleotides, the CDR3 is TGTGCCACCTGGGACAGGCGTCCCACTGGTTGGTTCAAGATATTT.

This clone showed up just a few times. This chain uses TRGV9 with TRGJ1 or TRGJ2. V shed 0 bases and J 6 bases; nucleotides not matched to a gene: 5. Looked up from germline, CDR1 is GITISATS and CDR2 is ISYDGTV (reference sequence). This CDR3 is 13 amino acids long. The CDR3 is CALWEVRSYKKLF. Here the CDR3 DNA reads TGTGCCTTGTGGGAGGTGCGCTCTTATAAGAAACTCTTT.

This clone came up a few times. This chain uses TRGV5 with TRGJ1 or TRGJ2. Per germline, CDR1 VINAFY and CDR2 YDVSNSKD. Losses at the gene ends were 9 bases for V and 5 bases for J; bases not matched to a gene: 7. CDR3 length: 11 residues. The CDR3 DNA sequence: TGTGCCACCGAGATGGATTATAAGAAACTCTTT. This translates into CATEMDYKKLF.

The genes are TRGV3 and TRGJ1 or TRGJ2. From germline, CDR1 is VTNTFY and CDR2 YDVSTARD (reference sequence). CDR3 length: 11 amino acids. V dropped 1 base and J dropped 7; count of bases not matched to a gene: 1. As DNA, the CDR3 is TGTGCCACCTGGGACAGATATAAGAAACTCTTT. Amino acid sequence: CATWDRYKKLF.

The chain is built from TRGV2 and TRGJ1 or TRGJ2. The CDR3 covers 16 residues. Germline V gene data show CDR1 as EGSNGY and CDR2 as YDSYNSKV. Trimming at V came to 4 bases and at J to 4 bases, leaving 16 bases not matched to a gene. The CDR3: CATWDGLPLEYYKKLF. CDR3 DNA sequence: TGTGCCACCTGGGATGGGCTGCCATTGGAATATTATAAGAAACTCTTT.

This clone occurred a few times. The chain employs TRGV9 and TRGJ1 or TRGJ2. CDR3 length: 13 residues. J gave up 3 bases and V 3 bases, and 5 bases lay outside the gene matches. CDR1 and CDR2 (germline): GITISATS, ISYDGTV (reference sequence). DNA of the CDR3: TGTGCCTTGTGGGAGACCCCTTATTATAAGAAACTCTTT. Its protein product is CALWETPYYKKLF.

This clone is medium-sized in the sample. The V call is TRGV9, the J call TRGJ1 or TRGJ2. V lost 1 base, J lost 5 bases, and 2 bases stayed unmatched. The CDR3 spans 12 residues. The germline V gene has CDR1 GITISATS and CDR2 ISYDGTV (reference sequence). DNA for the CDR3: TGTGCCTTGTGGGAGGTCGATTATAAGAAACTCTTT. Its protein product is CALWEVDYKKLF.